The 21 T cell receptor beta chains reported below all come from one sample, sequenced in a study of CD8 T cells in Susac syndrome. RNA was extracted with the RNeasy kit, and a quantity of about 0.45 to 1 ug was reverse transcribed using random hexamers. TCRdb reanalysed the immunoSEQ multiplex PCR reads using MiXCR and keeps one entry per CDR3 protein. The data show about 150,000 distinct CDR3 sequences, nearly 97% seen once. Sequenced sample: CD8+ T cells from PBMCs. Source of these receptors: a human donor with multiple sclerosis.

The chain has TRBV27 and TRBJ1-6; 7 bases agree with TRBD1. This CDR3 has 16 amino acids. V gave up 2 bases and J gave up 4 bases; unmatched junction bases: 5. The germline CDR1 and CDR2 sequences are MNHEY and SMNVEV (reference sequence). The CDR3 sequence is CASSLGRGQYNSPLHF. CDR3 in DNA: TGTGCCAGCAGTTTAGGCAGGGGACAGTATAATTCACCCCTCCACTTT.

The chain has TRBV19 and TRBJ1-2; no reliable D call. Germline-derived CDR1 and CDR2 are LNHDA and SQIVND (reference sequence). CDR3 length equals 11 residues. Trimming removed 7 bases from V and 6 bases from J, with 9 bases in between. In DNA form, the CDR3 reads TGTGCCAGTATGGAGGGAAATGGCTACACCTTC. This codes for CASMEGNGYTF.

The V gene is TRBV13, the J gene TRBJ2-1, with D tentatively TRBD2 (5 bases). Germline V gives CDR1 PRHDT, CDR2 FYEKMQ (reference sequence). This CDR3 region has 15 residues. V was cut by 5 bases and J by 0 bases, with 11 bases left in between. This chain's CDR3 is CASSPGVRSYNEQFF. The CDR3 bases are TGTGCCAGCAGCCCCGGGGTCCGCTCCTACAATGAGCAGTTCTTC.

This rearrangement joins TRBV12-3 or TRBV12-4 to TRBJ2-7; 14 positions agree with TRBD2. V was clipped by 4 bases and J by 0 bases; unmatched bases: 5. This CDR3 region has 17 residues. The CDR3 bases are TGTGCCAGCAGTTCGACTAGCGGGGGGGCCGGCTCCTACGAGCAGTACTTC. Translating it yields CASSSTSGGAGSYEQYF.

This chain uses TRBV29-1 with TRBJ2-7; D might be TRBD1 or TRBD2, each matching 6 bases. The CDR3 extends over 11 amino acids. V lost 7 bases and J 2 bases, leaving 9 bases between the germline ends. Germline CDR1 reads SQVTM; CDR2 reads ANQGSEA. The CDR3: CSAGATYEQYF. In DNA, the CDR3 is TGCAGCGCGGGGGCCACCTACGAGCAGTACTTC.

V usage is TRBV7-9 and J usage is TRBJ2-1; D possibly corresponds to TRBD1 (5 bases). Germline V gene data show CDR1 as SEHNR and CDR2 as FQNEAQ (reference sequence). Between the trimmed V and J ends, which lost 3 bases and 6 bases, there was a span of 15 bases. The CDR3 is made up of 15 amino acids. The CDR3 DNA sequence: TGTGCCAGCAGCTTCGGAACCCAGGGTCCCAATGAGCAGTTCTTC. Its protein is CASSFGTQGPNEQFF.

The J gene is TRBJ2-1, the V gene TRBV2, with 7 bases fitting TRBD2. Germline V CDR1 and CDR2: SNHLY, FYNNEI. The CDR3 runs 15 residues. The V segment lost 6 bases and the J segment 4 bases; nucleotides outside the gene matches: 9. The CDR3 reads CASRVASGAYNEQFF. CDR3 coding DNA: TGTGCCAGCAGGGTTGCTAGCGGCGCATACAATGAGCAGTTCTTC.

This clonotype has a handful of counts. The chain carries TRBV30 and TRBJ2-1; TRBD1 aligns across 9 bases. This CDR3 has 12 residues. Trimming cost V 3 bases and J 10 bases; bases outside gene matches: 4. Germline CDR1 reads GTSNPN; CDR2 reads SVGIG (reference sequence). The CDR3 nucleotides are TGTGCCTGGAGCACACAGGGGGCGGAGCAGTTCTTC. It yields the protein CAWSTQGAEQFF.

The rearrangement uses TRBV30 and TRBJ2-7; a weak D match, TRBD2 (5 bases). Germline assignment: CDR1 GTSNPN and CDR2 SVGIG (reference sequence). V was pared by 0 bases and J by 7 bases, with 13 bases between. The CDR3 has 13 residues. CDR3 region: CAWSVLGAVEQYV. The DNA of the CDR3 is TGTGCCTGGAGTGTACTGGGAGCCGTTGAGCAGTACGTC.

This rearrangement joins TRBV4-2 to TRBJ2-1, with TRBD2 matching 7 bases. The CDR3 covers 16 residues. Trimming removed 1 base from V and 9 bases from J; junction bases left unmatched: 12. CDR1 LGHNA and CDR2 YNFKEQ come from the germline V gene. The CDR3 bases are TGTGCCAGCAGCCAAGCGTCTCCGACGGGGGGAGGTGAGCAGTTCTTC. Translation: CASSQASPTGGGEQFF.

This chain connects TRBV27 to TRBJ1-5; no definite D call. Looked up from germline, CDR1 is MNHEY and CDR2 is SMNVEV (reference sequence). Trimming cost V 2 bases and J 6 bases, with 8 bases left between them. The length of the CDR3 is 13 residues. The CDR3 protein is CASSLRRTQPQHF. DNA of the CDR3: TGTGCCAGCAGTTTACGTCGAACTCAGCCCCAGCATTTT.

The genes are TRBV7-9 and TRBJ1-5, with TRBD1 matching 7 bases. The V segment lost 5 bases and the J segment 2 bases; nucleotides outside the gene matches: 6. CDR3 size: 15 residues. CDR1 is SEHNR and CDR2 is FQNEAQ in the germline V gene (reference sequence). In DNA form, the CDR3 reads TGTGCCAGCAGCCCAGGAGACAGGGGCAATCAGCCCCAGCATTTT. Protein product: CASSPGDRGNQPQHF.

V and J are TRBV7-9 and TRBJ2-1; 8 bases map to TRBD1. The germline V gene has CDR1 SEHNR and CDR2 FQNEAQ (reference sequence). The J segment lost 8 bases and the V segment lost 6 bases, leaving 12 bases of the junction unmatched. The CDR3 spans 15 residues. The chain's CDR3 is CASRRTGLGSDEQFF. CDR3 in DNA: TGTGCCAGCAGGCGGACAGGGCTTGGGAGCGATGAGCAGTTCTTC. Filled out from reference TRBV7-9 and TRBJ2-1, the complete variable domain reads DTGVSQNPRHKITKRGQNVTFRCDPISEHNRLYWYRQTLGQGPEFLTYFQNEAQLEKSRLLSDRFSAERPKGSFSTLEIQRTEQGDSAMYLCASRRTGLGSDEQFFGPGTRLTVL.

The genes are TRBV11-1 and TRBJ2-7; D not resolved. CDR1 is SGHAT and CDR2 is FQDESV in the germline V gene (reference sequence). This CDR3 has 9 residues. The CDR3 loop reads CAFYYEQYV. In nucleotides, the CDR3 is TGTGCGTTCTACTACGAGCAGTACGTC.

The chain uses TRBV20-1 and TRBJ2-1; D possibly corresponds to TRBD2 (5 bases). The germline V and J ends were trimmed by 1 base and 3 bases, with 13 bases remaining between them. The germline CDR1 and CDR2 sequences are DFQATT and SNEGSKA (reference sequence). The CDR3 is made up of 15 amino acids. CDR3 sequence reads: CSARVGSGDYNEQFF. CDR3 coding DNA: TGCAGTGCTAGAGTCGGCAGCGGTGACTACAATGAGCAGTTCTTC.

The V call is TRBV3-1, the J call TRBJ1-2, with D uncertain. V was pared by 0 bases and J by 7 bases, with 12 bases between. The CDR3 spans 14 residues. Germline V gives CDR1 LGHDT, CDR2 YNNKEL (reference sequence). The CDR3 region is CASSQDRWVSGYTF. The CDR3 DNA follows: TGTGCCAGCAGCCAAGATCGGTGGGTCTCTGGCTACACCTTC.

This sequence joins TRBV29-1 and TRBJ1-2; no firm D call. The CDR3 sequence is 15 residues long. CDR1 is SQVTM, CDR2 ANQGSEA, per germline. V was cut by 7 bases and J by 5 bases, with 23 bases left in between. CDR3 residues: CSALGVEGSAYGYTF. The CDR3 DNA is TGCAGCGCCCTCGGGGTTGAGGGATCGGCTTATGGCTACACCTTC.

The chain employs TRBV5-1 and TRBJ1-6; D unclear. The germline gives CDR1 SGHRS, CDR2 YFSETQ. V was shortened by 0 bases and J by 12 bases, with 7 bases between the two germline ends. The CDR3 totals 12 residues. CDR3 DNA: TGCGCCAGCAGCTTGGCGGCGGGACCCCTCCACTTT. Its protein is CASSLAAGPLHF.

The gene calls are TRBV27 and TRBJ1-5, with D maybe TRBD1 (6 bases). Between the trimmed V and J ends, which lost 3 bases and 7 bases, there was a span of 10 bases. CDR3 length equals 13 residues. Germline loops: CDR1 MNHEY, CDR2 SMNVEV (reference sequence). The CDR3 is CASSLGAAQPQHF. The CDR3 DNA follows: TGTGCCAGCAGTTTGGGGGCGGCCCAGCCCCAGCATTTT.

V and J are TRBV7-9 and TRBJ2-7; D not resolved. CDR1 and CDR2 (germline): SEHNR, FQNEAQ (reference sequence). CDR3 length: 12 amino acids. Trimming stripped 1 base from V and 5 bases from J, with 6 bases between. The CDR3 region is CASSLDPHEQYV. DNA for the CDR3: TGTGCCAGCAGCTTAGACCCACACGAGCAGTACGTC.

The rearrangement uses TRBV7-9 and TRBJ1-2, with TRBD1 matching 10 bases. Losses at the gene ends were 8 bases for V and 4 bases for J; bases not matched to a gene: 4. The CDR3 sequence is 13 residues long. Germline CDR1 is SEHNR and CDR2 is FQNEAQ (reference sequence). For the CDR3, the DNA is TGTGCCAGCCTAGGACAGGGGGGCTATGGCTACACCTTC. Amino acids: CASLGQGGYGYTF. The variable domain in full, completed from reference TRBV7-9 and TRBJ1-2, reads DTGVSQNPRHKITKRGQNVTFRCDPISEHNRLYWYRQTLGQGPEFLTYFQNEAQLEKSRLLSDRFSAERPKGSFSTLEIQRTEQGDSAMYLCASLGQGGYGYTFGSGTRLTVV.